This T cell receptor beta chain was retrieved from a study of T cell clones after liver transplantation. Study-level background: TCRbeta sequencing after a pre-transplant mixed lymphocyte reaction identified graft-donor-reactive clones, later tracked in post-transplant blood.

Here immunoSEQ multiplex PCR was the method, and the copy in TCRdb shows in-frame clones only, minus some. In the table there are roughly 80,000 clones, 82% of which are singletons. V was cut by 1 base and J by 3 bases, with 13 bases left in between. The CDR3 is made up of 15 amino acids. Germline CDR1 and CDR2: SGHTA and FQGNSA. Sequencing was performed on CD4+ T cells from blood, taken approximately 3.5 years after liver transplant. This chain uses TRBV7-2 with TRBJ2-7; no definite D call. This clonotype originated in a human patient who received a liver transplant. Some of the T cells might come from the graft donor. As DNA, the CDR3 is TGTGCCAGCAGCTTAGGAGGCTACTCCCTCTACGAGCAGTACTTC. Translating gives CASSLGGYSLYEQYF.